A single sample is the source of the 9 T cell receptor beta chains below, sequenced in a study of T cell clonality in common variable immunodeficiency. Regarding the study as a whole: In common variable immunodeficiency, TCR beta chains reportedly carried fewer deletions and N-nucleotide insertions.

Sequenced by immunoSEQ multiplex PCR; TCRdb stores in-frame clones only, minus some. The sample shows tens of thousands of clones, none of them appearing just once. Antigens for these TCRs are unknown. The sequencing input was peripheral blood mononuclear cells. These receptors all stem from a human donor with common variable immunodeficiency.

In regard to this clone: Read sequence stops 3 residues before the CDR3 end, and the germline J gene provides the missing end. The same CDR3 can be traced to other DNA sequences in this sample. The chain employs TRBV7-2 and TRBJ2-7, with 12 bases lining up with TRBD1. This CDR3 region has 15 residues. J gave up 5 bases and V 6 bases, and 8 bases lay outside the gene matches. Per germline, CDR1 SGHTA and CDR2 FQGNSA. The sequenced CDR3 bases are TGTGCCAGCAGTCTAGGGGGACAGGGGGCGAACGAG. Protein: CASSLGGQGANE. The whole CDR3 reads CASSLGGQGANEQYF.

This clone was picked up many times. Read data end 3 residues before the CDR3 end; the end is taken from the germline J gene. This rearrangement joins TRBV7-9 to TRBJ1-2; D remains unclear. Germline V CDR1 and CDR2: SEHNR, FQNEAQ (reference sequence). CDR3 size: 12 residues. V lost 2 bases to trimming and J lost 3 bases, with 4 bases between them. The DNA read from the CDR3 is TGTGCCAGCAGCTTAACTGACTATGGC. It is translated as CASSLTDYG. The entire CDR3 protein is CASSLTDYGYTF.

Of note for this clone: Sequencing ends 3 residues short of the CDR3 end; the germline J gene provides the rest. This chain uses TRBV30 with TRBJ2-1; 11 positions agree with TRBD1. There are 15 residues in the CDR3. Germline loops: CDR1 GTSNPN, CDR2 SVGIG (reference sequence). V was pared by 5 bases and J by 4 bases, with 7 bases of the junction left unmatched. The part of the CDR3 DNA that was read is TGTGCCTGGGGACAGGGGGCTCTATCATACAATGAG. Its protein product is CAWGQGALSYNE. The full-length CDR3 reads as CAWGQGALSYNEQFF.

This clone was seen a few times. Coverage ceases 3 residues before the CDR3 finishes, and the germline J gene fills in the end. The V gene is TRBV6-2 or TRBV6-3, the J gene TRBJ1-5, with TRBD1 identical over 7 bases. With V trimmed by 2 bases and J by 7 bases, 8 bases remained unmatched. Germline lookup yields CDR1 MNHEY and CDR2 SVGEGT. This CDR3 contains 15 residues. CDR3 region: CASSYPTGKGQPQHF. The CDR3 bases that were read are TGTGCCAGCAGTTACCCGACAGGGAAGGGGCAGCCC.

In its sample, this clone was seen a few times. The missing CDR3 end, 3 residues past where the read stops, is filled in from the germline J gene. This chain uses TRBV6-2 or TRBV6-3 with TRBJ2-3; no reliable D call. Germline CDR1 and CDR2: MNHEY and SVGEGT. V lost 5 bases and J lost 0, with 9 bases in between. The CDR3 spans 14 residues. Partial CDR3 DNA: TGTGCCAGCAGTCCCTTTATGAGCACAGATACG. It specifies CASSPFMSTDT. The complete CDR3 protein is CASSPFMSTDTQYF.

This clone has a count of ten or more. From the germline J gene comes the end of the CDR3, since the read stops 3 residues before it. The gene calls are TRBV5-4 and TRBJ1-4; D is unclear. V lost 4 bases and J lost 7, with 11 bases in between. There are 13 residues in the CDR3. Germline values: CDR1 SGHNT, CDR2 YYREEE (reference sequence). The CDR3 region is CASSPDRGEKLFF. The sequenced part of the CDR3 DNA is TGTGCCAGCAGCCCCGACCGGGGTGAAAAA.

This clone was picked up many times. The read terminates 3 residues before the CDR3 end, so the remaining end is supplied by the germline J gene. The J gene is TRBJ1-2, the V gene TRBV30; D remains ambiguous. This CDR3 is 13 amino acids long. The V gene's germline CDR1 is GTSNPN and CDR2 SVGIG (reference sequence). V lost 5 bases and J lost 6, with 16 bases in between. The CDR3 bases that were read are TGTGCCTGGCGCAACCGACCGGGGAATGGC. Translating gives CAWRNRPGNG. In full, the CDR3 is CAWRNRPGNGYTF.

On this clone itself: The read comes to an end 3 residues before the CDR3 does, leaving the germline J gene to fill in the end. The genes are TRBV30 and TRBJ1-6; D gene unclear. Between the trimmed V and J ends, which lost 3 bases and 8 bases, there was a span of 14 bases. Germline V gene data show CDR1 as GTSNPN and CDR2 as SVGIG (reference sequence). CDR3 size: 14 residues. This CDR3 reads CAWRKDLGYSPLHF. The sequenced CDR3 bases are TGTGCCTGGAGAAAAGACTTAGGATATTCACCC.

This clone occurred a few times. The sequence runs out 3 residues before the end of the CDR3; the remainder is reconstructed from the germline J gene. J is TRBJ1-2 and V is TRBV29-1, with 8 nucleotides matching TRBD1. CDR1 is SQVTM and CDR2 is ANQGSEA in the germline V gene. V shed 3 bases, J shed 7 bases, and the junction held 7 bases outside the gene matches. The CDR3 loop spans 13 amino acids. CDR3 bases read: TGCAGCGTTGATCACAGGGGGGGAATTGGC. Amino acids: CSVDHRGGIG. The complete CDR3 reads CSVDHRGGIGYTF.